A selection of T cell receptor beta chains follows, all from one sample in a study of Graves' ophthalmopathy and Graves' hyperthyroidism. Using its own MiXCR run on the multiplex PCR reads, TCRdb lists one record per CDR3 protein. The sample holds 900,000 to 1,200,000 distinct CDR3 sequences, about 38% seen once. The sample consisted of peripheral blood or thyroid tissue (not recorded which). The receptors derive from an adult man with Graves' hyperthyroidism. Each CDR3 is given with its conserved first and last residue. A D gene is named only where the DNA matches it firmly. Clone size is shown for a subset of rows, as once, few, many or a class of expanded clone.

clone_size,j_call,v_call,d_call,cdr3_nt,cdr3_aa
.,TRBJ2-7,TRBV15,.,TGTGCCACCAGCAGTTTGGCTGACAGAGGAAATTACGAGCAGTACTTC,CATSSLADRGNYEQYF
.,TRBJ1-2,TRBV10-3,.,TGTGCCATCAGTGCCCGGGACACCCTCTATGGCTACACCTTC,CAISARDTLYGYTF
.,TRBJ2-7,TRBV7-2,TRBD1,TGTGCCAGCAGCTCAGTAGGGACAGGAGTTTACGAGCAGTACTTC,CASSSVGTGVYEQYF
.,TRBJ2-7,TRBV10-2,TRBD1,TGCGCCAGCAGTGACTCCGGGACAGGGGGCATACAATCCCCATACGAGCAGTACTTC,CASSDSGTGGIQSPYEQYF
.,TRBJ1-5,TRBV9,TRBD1,TGTGCCAGCAGCGTCTCTGGGACAGGGCTGGATCAGCCCCAGCATTTT,CASSVSGTGLDQPQHF
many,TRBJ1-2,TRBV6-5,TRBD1,TGTGCCAGCAGTCAGGGCTTTGACAGGGCCTATGGCTACACCTTC,CASSQGFDRAYGYTF
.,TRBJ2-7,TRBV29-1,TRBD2,TGCAGCGTGGCAACTAGTGGCGGGGGGGACGAGCAGTACTTC,CSVATSGGGDEQYF
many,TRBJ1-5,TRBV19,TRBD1,TGTGCCAGTAGTAGACAGGGGAGAAACCAGCCCCAGCATTTT,CASSRQGRNQPQHF
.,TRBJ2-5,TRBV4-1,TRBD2,TGTGCCAGCAGCCAAGACTTTTGGGGGGGACAAGAGACCCAGTACTTC,CASSQDFWGGQETQYF
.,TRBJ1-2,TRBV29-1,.,TGCAGCTTTGATGGACGTCCCGGGAATGGCTACACCTTC,CSFDGRPGNGYTF
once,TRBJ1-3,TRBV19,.,TGTGCCAGCAGTTCGGGGAAAGGTTCTGGAAACACCATATATTTT,CASSSGKGSGNTIYF
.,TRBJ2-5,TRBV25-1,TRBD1,TGTGCCAGCAGTGATCCCGACAGGGCCCGGGAGACCCAGTACTTC,CASSDPDRARETQYF
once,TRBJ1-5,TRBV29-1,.,TGCAGCGTTGGTGCGGGGGGCCTCGAGACCCAGCATTTT,CSVGAGGLETQHF
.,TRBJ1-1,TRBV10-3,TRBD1,TGTGCCAGCAATGACAGGGTGGTATTGGCCACTGAAGCTTTCTTT,CASNDRVVLATEAFF
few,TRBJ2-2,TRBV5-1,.,TGCGCCAGCAGCTTGTTGCCGCAGGGGTCCGGGGAGCTGTTTTTT,CASSLLPQGSGELFF
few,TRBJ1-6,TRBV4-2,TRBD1,TGTGCCAGCAGCCAAGCGGGACAGATTTCACCCCTCCACTTT,CASSQAGQISPLHF
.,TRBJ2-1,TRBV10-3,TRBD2,TGTGCCATCGGGACTAGCGGATCACGACGGTCCATTTACAATGAGCAGTTCTTC,CAIGTSGSRRSIYNEQFF
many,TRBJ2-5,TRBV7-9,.,TGTGCCAGCAGCTTTGAGACAACGTCGTCAGAGACCCAGTACTTC,CASSFETTSSETQYF
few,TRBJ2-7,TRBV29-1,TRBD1,TGCAGCGTTACTTTACCCGGGACAGGGGGCTACCCATTCTTGGACGAGCAGTACTTC,CSVTLPGTGGYPFLDEQYF
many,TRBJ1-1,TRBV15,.,TGTGCCACCAGCCTCGGGGGACGTTCCACTGAAGCTTTCTTT,CATSLGGRSTEAFF
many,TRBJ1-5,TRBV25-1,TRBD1,TGTGCCAGCAGTATGACAGGGGGTGGGTATCAGCCCCAGCATTTT,CASSMTGGGYQPQHF
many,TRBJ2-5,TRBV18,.,TGTGCCAGCAGCCCTAAAGAGACCCAGTACTTC,CASSPKETQYF
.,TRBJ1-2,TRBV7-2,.,TGTGCCAGCAGCTTAGATGGGTATCGCTACACCTTC,CASSLDGYRYTF
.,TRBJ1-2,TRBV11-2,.,TGTGCCAGCAGCAGATGGGCAGAATATGGCTACACCTTC,CASSRWAEYGYTF
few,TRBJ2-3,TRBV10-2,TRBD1,TGCGCCAGCACCAACACAGGGGGAGAGCTGGATACGCAGTATTTT,CASTNTGGELDTQYF
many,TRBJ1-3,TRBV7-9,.,TGTGCCAGCAGCCCCTCGACCGGACAAAGGTCTGGAAACACCATATATTTT,CASSPSTGQRSGNTIYF
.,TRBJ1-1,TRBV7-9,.,TGTGCCAGCAGCTTAGTCTGGCAGGAAGCTTTCTTT,CASSLVWQEAFF
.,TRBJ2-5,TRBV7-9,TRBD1,TGCGCCAGCAGCCCGGGGACAGCGTACCAAGAGACCCAGTACTTC,CASSPGTAYQETQYF
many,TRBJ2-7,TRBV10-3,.,TGTGCCATCAGTGAGGGGCTGGGACGGACCTACGAGCAGTACTTC,CAISEGLGRTYEQYF
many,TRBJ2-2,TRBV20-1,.,TGCAGTGCTAGAGATAAGGGCTCCGGGGAGCTGTTTTTT,CSARDKGSGELFF
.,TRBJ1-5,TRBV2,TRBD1,TGTGCCAGCAGTAAAAGGGGACAGAGCGTAAATCAGCCCCAGCATTTT,CASSKRGQSVNQPQHF
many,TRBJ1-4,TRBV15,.,TGTGCCACCAGCAGAGGAACAGGAGGGGGTATGAGTGAAAAACTGTTTTTT,CATSRGTGGGMSEKLFF
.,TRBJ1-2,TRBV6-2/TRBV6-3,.,TGTGCCAGCAGCCCGCCGATAGTCCGGGGAGAAGGCTACACCTTC,CASSPPIVRGEGYTF
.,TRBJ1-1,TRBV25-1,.,TGTGCCAGCAGCCCTCAGTGGGACAATGAAGCTTTCTTT,CASSPQWDNEAFF
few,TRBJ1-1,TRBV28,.,TGTGCCAGCAGCCTTTTCCAGGGGTACGCTTTCTTT,CASSLFQGYAFF
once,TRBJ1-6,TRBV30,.,TGTGCCTGGAGTCAGGCAGGGGAATCACCCCTCCACTTT,CAWSQAGESPLHF
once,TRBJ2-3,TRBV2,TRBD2,TGTGCCAGCAGGGGACTACCCACAGATACGCAGTATTTT,CASRGLPTDTQYF
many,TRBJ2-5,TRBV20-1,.,TGCAGTGCTAGATCGTACCAAGAGACCCAGTACTTC,CSARSYQETQYF
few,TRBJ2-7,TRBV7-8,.,TGTGCCAGCAGCTTAGGCGGGCCCAACTACGAGCAGTACTTC,CASSLGGPNYEQYF